This entry concerns a single T cell receptor (beta chain). What it binds is unknown. This entry belongs to a study of blood T cells in healthy people across ages. Study findings and constraints: Measured against age, TCR beta diversity per million T cells decreased in a roughly linear manner.

Sample-barcoded 5' priming and a J-beta primer mix drove a second PCR of about 7 to 11 cycles. TCRdb called the 5' RACE reads again in MiXCR, with one record for every CDR3 protein. The sample carries almost 1 million distinct CDR3 sequences, about 53% recorded once. Sequences were obtained from blood. This TCR was sampled from an older woman in good health.

CDR3 bases: TGCGCCAGCAGTGACGGGGGGCGTAGTGCCTCTGGGGCCAACGTCCTGACTTTC. Translating it yields CASSDGGRSASGANVLTF. The rearrangement links TRBV10-1 to TRBJ2-6, with D perhaps TRBD2 (7 bases). Between the trimmed V and J ends, which lost 3 bases and 0 bases, there was a span of 15 bases. This CDR3 is built from 18 residues. Per germline, CDR1 WNHNN and CDR2 SYGVQD (reference sequence).